The T cell receptor beta chain under discussion was sequenced for a study of blood T cell repertoires in COVID-19. Overall study context: Donors in the United States, Italy and Spain gave samples during acute or convalescent COVID-19.

The assay was immunoSEQ multiplex PCR, and TCRdb's table has in-frame clones only and misses some. The sample gives roughly 100,000 clones, roughly 84% of which show up once; 6.2% is in the top ten. The CDR3 spans 15 residues. Trimming took off 1 base at V and 3 bases at J, with 13 bases between the two ends. Per germline, CDR1 SGHDT and CDR2 YYEEEE. This chain connects TRBV5-6 to TRBJ1-2; a weak D match, TRBD1 (5 bases). The sequence was collected from a human donor in a cohort sampled during active COVID-19. Material for sequencing was peripheral blood. The CDR3 is CASSLYSTDYYGYTF. CDR3 in DNA: TGTGCCAGCAGCTTGTATTCGACAGACTACTATGGCTACACCTTC.